The 7 T cell receptor beta chains presented below share a single source sample, sequenced in a study of cytomegalovirus exposure and HLA in healthy donors. Generated by immunoSEQ multiplex PCR, the TCRdb table keeps only in-frame clones and is missing some. This sample has approximately 65,000 clones, with 90% to 95% found just once. Sequenced sample: PBMCs. These receptor sequences come from a man aged 18-30 years in good health and CMV-seropositive.

The CDR3 reads CASSSVLRGTSGRGETQYF. The CDR3 DNA follows: TGTGCCAGCAGCTCGGTACTACGCGGGACTAGCGGGAGGGGAGAGACCCAGTACTTC. V usage is TRBV28 and J usage is TRBJ2-5, with 16 bases identical to TRBD2. Germline values: CDR1 MDHEN, CDR2 SYDVKM. V was clipped by 6 bases and J by 4 bases; unmatched bases: 14. This CDR3 contains 19 residues.

The chain links TRBV10-3 to TRBJ2-1; 13 nucleotides match TRBD2. This CDR3 comprises 16 residues. Germline CDR1 is ENHRY and CDR2 is SYGVKD. The V segment lost 4 bases and the J segment 0 bases; nucleotides outside the gene matches: 0. Here the CDR3 DNA reads TGTGCCATCAGTGGGACTAGCGGGAGCTCCTACAATGAGCAGTTCTTC. Protein product: CAISGTSGSSYNEQFF.

The rearrangement joins TRBV4-2 to TRBJ2-1; D is possibly TRBD2 (5 bases). Trimming pared 0 bases from V and 11 bases from J, leaving 11 bases between. CDR1 and CDR2 (germline): LGHNA, YNFKEQ. The CDR3 has 13 amino acids. The CDR3 bases are TGTGCCAGCAGCCAAGAGGAGAGCGGTAAGCAGTTCTTC. Protein sequence: CASSQEESGKQFF.

The chain combines TRBV7-2 with TRBJ2-3; 8 nucleotides line up with TRBD1. Germline V gene data show CDR1 as SGHTA and CDR2 as FQGNSA. V was pared by 5 bases and J by 1 base, with 8 bases of the junction left unmatched. The CDR3 spans 16 residues. The chain's CDR3 is CASSDPVQGGTDTQYF. CDR3 coding DNA: TGTGCCAGCAGCGACCCAGTACAGGGGGGCACAGATACGCAGTATTTT.

The V gene is TRBV7-3, the J gene TRBJ2-3; 7 bases are shared with TRBD1. With V trimmed by 0 bases and J by 1 base, 1 base remained unmatched. This CDR3 has 15 amino acids. Germline V lookup: CDR1 SGHTA, CDR2 FQGTGA. This chain's CDR3 is CASSLTGQRTDTQYF. As DNA, the CDR3 is TGTGCCAGCAGCTTAACGGGACAGCGCACAGATACGCAGTATTTT.

CDR3 loop: CASSTGGEQYF. The CDR3 DNA reads as TGTGCCAGTAGTACAGGGGGCGAGCAGTACTTC. J is TRBJ2-7 and V is TRBV19; 7 nucleotides line up with TRBD1. The V gene's germline CDR1 is LNHDA and CDR2 SQIVND (reference sequence). The trim removed 4 bases at V and 6 bases at J, leaving 0 bases unmatched. The CDR3 length is 11 residues.

V is TRBV30 and J is TRBJ1-2; D not resolved. The CDR3 has 12 amino acids. V gave up 7 bases and J gave up 4 bases, with 13 bases separating them. In germline, CDR1 is GTSNPN, CDR2 SVGIG (reference sequence). In nucleotides, the CDR3 is TGTGCCTACCTGCGGGGTGCCTATGGCTACACCTTC. Its protein product is CAYLRGAYGYTF.